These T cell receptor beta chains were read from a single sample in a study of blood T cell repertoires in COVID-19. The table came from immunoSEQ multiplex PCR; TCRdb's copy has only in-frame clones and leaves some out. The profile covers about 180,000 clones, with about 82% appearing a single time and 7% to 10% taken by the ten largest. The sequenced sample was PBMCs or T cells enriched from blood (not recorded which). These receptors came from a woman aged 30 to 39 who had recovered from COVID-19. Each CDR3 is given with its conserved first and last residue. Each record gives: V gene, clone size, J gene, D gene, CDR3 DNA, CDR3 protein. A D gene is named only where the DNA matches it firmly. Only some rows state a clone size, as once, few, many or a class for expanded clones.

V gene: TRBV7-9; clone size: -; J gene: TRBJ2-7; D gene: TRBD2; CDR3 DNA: TGTGCCAGCAGCTCGGATCCGGGACTAGCGGGGCCAGGGCAGCACGAGCAGTACTTC; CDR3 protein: CASSSDPGLAGPGQHEQYF
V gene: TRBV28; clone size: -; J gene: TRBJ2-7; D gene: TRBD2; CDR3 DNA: TGTGCCAGCAGTTTTACGCGGGAGAGGGGACTGTACTTC; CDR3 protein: CASSFTRERGLYF
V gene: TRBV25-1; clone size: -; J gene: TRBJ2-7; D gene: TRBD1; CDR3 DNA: TGTGCCACACGGATAGAGGGGGCTGACGAGCAGTACTTC; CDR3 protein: CATRIEGADEQYF
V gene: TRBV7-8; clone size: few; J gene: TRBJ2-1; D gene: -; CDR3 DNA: TGTGCCAGCAGCCGATCGGAGTACAATGAGCAGTTCTTC; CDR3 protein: CASSRSEYNEQFF
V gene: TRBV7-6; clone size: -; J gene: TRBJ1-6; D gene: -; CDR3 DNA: TGTGCCAGCAGCTTAAGCAGGGTTGGGAATTCACCCCTCCACTTT; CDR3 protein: CASSLSRVGNSPLHF
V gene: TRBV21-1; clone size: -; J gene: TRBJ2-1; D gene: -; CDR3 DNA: TGTGCCAGCAGCAAAACGGATATTGGTCAGGCTACCATAAACAATGAGCAGTTCTTC; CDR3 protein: CASSKTDIGQATINNEQFF
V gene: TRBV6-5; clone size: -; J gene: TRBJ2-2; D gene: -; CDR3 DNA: TGTGCCAGCAGCCTGAGGCGGGGCGGGGAGCTGTTTTTT; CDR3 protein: CASSLRRGGELFF
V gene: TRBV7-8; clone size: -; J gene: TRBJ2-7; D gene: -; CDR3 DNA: TGTGCCAGCGGAAGAAGGGGGAACTACGAGCAGTACTTC; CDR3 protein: CASGRRGNYEQYF
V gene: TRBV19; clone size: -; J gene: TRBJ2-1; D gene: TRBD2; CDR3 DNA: TGTGCCAGTAGTATTCTAGCGGGAGGAATCCACAATGAGCAGTTCTTC; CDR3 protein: CASSILAGGIHNEQFF
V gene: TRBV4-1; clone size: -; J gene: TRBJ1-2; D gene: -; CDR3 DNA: TGCGCCAGCCAGGGGCCACCTAACTATGGCTACACCTTC; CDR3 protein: CASQGPPNYGYTF
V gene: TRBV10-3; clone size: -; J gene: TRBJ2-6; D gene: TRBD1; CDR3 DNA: TGTGCCATCAGTTGGGACAGGGGGATTAGTGGGGCCAACGTCCTGACTTTC; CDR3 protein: CAISWDRGISGANVLTF
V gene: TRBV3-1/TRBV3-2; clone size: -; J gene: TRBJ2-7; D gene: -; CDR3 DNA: TGTGCCAGCAGCCAAACAGGGAGCAGCTACGAGCAGTACTTC; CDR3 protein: CASSQTGSSYEQYF
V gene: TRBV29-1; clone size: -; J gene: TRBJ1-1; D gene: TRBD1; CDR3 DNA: TGCAGCGTCGACAGGGGCACTGAAGCTTTCTTT; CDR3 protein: CSVDRGTEAFF
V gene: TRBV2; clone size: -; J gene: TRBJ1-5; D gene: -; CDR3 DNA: TGTGCCAGCAGTGAGGGGGGTGCTGGGCAGCCCCAGCATTTT; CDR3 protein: CASSEGGAGQPQHF
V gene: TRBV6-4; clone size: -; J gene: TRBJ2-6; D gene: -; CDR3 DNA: TGTGCCAGCAGTGACCCTAACTCTGGGGCCAACGTCCTGACTTTC; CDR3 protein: CASSDPNSGANVLTF
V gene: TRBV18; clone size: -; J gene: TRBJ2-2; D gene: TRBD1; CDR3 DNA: TGTGCCAGCTTCCCCGACAGGGGTAACACCGGGGAGCTGTTTTTT; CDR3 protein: CASFPDRGNTGELFF
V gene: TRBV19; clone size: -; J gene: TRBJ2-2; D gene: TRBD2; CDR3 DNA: TGTGCCAGTAGTCCCCGGACTAGCGGGAGGGCCCACACCGGGGAGCTGTTTTTT; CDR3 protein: CASSPRTSGRAHTGELFF
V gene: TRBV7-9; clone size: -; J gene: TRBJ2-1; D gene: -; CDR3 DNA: TGTGCCAGCAGCTTAGTGGGTAGCATCTATGAGCAGTTCTTC; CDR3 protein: CASSLVGSIYEQFF
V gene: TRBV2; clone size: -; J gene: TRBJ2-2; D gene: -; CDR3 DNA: TGTGCCAGCGTGCGAGGTAGCGGGAACACCGGGGAGCTGTTTTTT; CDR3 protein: CASVRGSGNTGELFF
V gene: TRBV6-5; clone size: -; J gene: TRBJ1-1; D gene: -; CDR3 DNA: TGTGCCAGCAGACCGCTCCAACAGAACACTGAAGCTTTCTTT; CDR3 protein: CASRPLQQNTEAFF
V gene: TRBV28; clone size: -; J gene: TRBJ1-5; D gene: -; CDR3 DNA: TGTGCCAGCAGTTCCCAACAGCAGCCCCAGCATTTT; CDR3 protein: CASSSQQQPQHF
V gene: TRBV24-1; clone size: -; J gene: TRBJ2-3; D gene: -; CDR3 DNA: TGTGCCACCAGTTCGACTGGCGGCACAGATACGCAGTATTTT; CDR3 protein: CATSSTGGTDTQYF
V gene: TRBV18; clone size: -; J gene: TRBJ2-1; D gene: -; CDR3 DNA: TGTGCCAGCTCACCGGACTTCCCGGAGCAGTTCTTC; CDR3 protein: CASSPDFPEQFF
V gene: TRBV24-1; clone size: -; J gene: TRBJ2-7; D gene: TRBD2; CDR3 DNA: TGTGCCACCAGTGATTTGCAAAGGACTAGCGGGAGATTCGGTGAGCAGTACTTC; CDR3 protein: CATSDLQRTSGRFGEQYF
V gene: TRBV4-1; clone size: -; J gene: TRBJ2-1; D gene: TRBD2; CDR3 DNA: TGCGCCAGCAGCCAATTCGCGGGAGGGCCCGGGGATGAGCAGTTCTTC; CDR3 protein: CASSQFAGGPGDEQFF
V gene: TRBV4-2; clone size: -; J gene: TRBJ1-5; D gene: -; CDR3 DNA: TGTGCCAGCAGCCATACATCGACAGGCGATCAGCCCCAGCATTTT; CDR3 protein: CASSHTSTGDQPQHF
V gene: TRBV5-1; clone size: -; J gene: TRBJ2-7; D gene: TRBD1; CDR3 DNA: TGCGCCAGCAGCTTGGGGGACAGTCCTGCCTACGAGCAGTACTTC; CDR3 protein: CASSLGDSPAYEQYF
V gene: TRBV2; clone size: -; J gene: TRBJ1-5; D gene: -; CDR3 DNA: TGTGCCAGCAGTGTTAGGGGGTATAGCAATCAGCCCCAGCATTTT; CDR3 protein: CASSVRGYSNQPQHF
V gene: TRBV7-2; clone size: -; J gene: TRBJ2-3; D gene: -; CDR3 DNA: TGTGCCAGCAGCTTAGGTACGGGGATCAGAGATACGCAGTATTTT; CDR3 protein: CASSLGTGIRDTQYF
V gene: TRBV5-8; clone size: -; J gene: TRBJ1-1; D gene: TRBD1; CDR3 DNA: TGTGCCAGCAGCGACATGACAGGGATGAACACTGAAGCTTTCTTT; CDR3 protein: CASSDMTGMNTEAFF
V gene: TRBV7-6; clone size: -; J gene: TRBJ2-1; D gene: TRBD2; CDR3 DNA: TGTGCCAGCAGCAAAGGGACTAGCGGTAACAATGAGCAGTTCTTC; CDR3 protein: CASSKGTSGNNEQFF
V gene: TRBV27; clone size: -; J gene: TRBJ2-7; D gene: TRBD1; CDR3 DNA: TGTGCCAGCAGCGGGACAGATTACGAGCAGTACTTC; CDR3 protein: CASSGTDYEQYF
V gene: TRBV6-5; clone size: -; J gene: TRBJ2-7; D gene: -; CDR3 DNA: TGTGCCAGCAGTTACTTTAGCGAGAGCGAGCAGTACTTC; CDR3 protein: CASSYFSESEQYF
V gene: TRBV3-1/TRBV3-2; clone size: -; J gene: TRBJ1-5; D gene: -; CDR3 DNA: TGTGCCAGCAGCCTCGGGTATCTCAATCAGCCCCAGCATTTT; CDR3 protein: CASSLGYLNQPQHF
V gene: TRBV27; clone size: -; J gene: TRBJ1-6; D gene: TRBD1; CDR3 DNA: TGTGCCAGCAGTGTGGGACAGGATAATTCACCCCTCCACTTT; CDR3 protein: CASSVGQDNSPLHF